This T cell receptor beta chain was documented in a study of shared clonotypes between healthy human individuals. Naive CD8 cells, CD45RO-negative and positively selected for CCR7, excluded terminally differentiated effector memory CD45RA+ cells. TCRdb's copy holds only in-frame clones and misses some; the assay was immunoSEQ multiplex PCR. Among millions of clones listed, approximately 94% were seen once. The CDR3 length is 15 residues. In germline, CDR1 is SGHTA, CDR2 FQGTGA. Trimming at V came to 6 bases and at J to 5 bases, leaving 11 bases not matched to a gene. The chain recombines TRBV7-3 with TRBJ2-5; 8 bases fit TRBD1. The origin of this receptor is a man between 18 and 29 years old in good health. The specimen sequenced was naive CD8+ T cells sorted from blood. The DNA for the CDR3 is TGTGCCAGCAGACTAGGACAGGGATGGGATGAGACCCAGTACTTC. It is translated as CASRLGQGWDETQYF.